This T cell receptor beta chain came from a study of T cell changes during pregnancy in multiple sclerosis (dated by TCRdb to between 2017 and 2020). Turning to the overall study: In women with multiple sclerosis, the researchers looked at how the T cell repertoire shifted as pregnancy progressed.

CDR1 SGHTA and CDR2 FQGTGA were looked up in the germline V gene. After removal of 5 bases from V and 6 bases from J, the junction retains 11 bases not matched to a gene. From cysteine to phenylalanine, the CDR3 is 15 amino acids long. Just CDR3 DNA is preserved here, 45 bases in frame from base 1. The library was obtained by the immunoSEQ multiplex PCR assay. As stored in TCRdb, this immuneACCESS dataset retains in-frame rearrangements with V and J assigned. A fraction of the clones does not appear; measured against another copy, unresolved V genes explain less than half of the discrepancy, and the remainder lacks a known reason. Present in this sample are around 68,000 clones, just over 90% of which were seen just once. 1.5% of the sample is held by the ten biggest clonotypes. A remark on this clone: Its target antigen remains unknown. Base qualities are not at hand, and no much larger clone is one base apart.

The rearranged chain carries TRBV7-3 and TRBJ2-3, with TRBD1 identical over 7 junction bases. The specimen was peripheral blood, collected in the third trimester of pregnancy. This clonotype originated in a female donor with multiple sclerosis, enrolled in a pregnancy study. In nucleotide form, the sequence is TGTGCCAGCAGCCTCCGGGACAGCCCCTGGGATACGCAGTATTTT. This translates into CASSLRDSPWDTQYF.